This TCR beta chain was retrieved from a study of T cells in Graves' hyperthyroidism and ophthalmopathy. Findings and limits, study-wide: Most thyroid clonotypes expanded above 0.001 were also detected in blood.

The table lists this clonotype with a few counts. The target antigen is unknown. The investigators amplified TCR beta CDR3 regions from RNA transcripts. HTBI primers were employed in a first-round RT-PCR of the TCR CDR3. MiXCR was run by TCRdb on the multiplex PCR reads, yielding one entry per CDR3 protein. Of more than 350,000 distinct CDR3 sequences detected, 13% to 15% appear once; the ten largest clones hold roughly a fifth. The V and J ends lost 4 bases and 2 bases respectively, with 12 bases between them. The CDR3 totals 15 residues. Germline CDR1 SEHNR, CDR2 FQNEAQ (reference sequence). This chain links TRBV7-9 with TRBJ2-1; D remains unclear. The source of this sequence is a woman aged 60 to 75 with Graves' ophthalmopathy. Sequenced input: blood. The DNA of the CDR3 is TGTGCCAGCAGCTCCCACGCGACGGCCTACAATGAGCAGTTCTTC. This translates into CASSSHATAYNEQFF.